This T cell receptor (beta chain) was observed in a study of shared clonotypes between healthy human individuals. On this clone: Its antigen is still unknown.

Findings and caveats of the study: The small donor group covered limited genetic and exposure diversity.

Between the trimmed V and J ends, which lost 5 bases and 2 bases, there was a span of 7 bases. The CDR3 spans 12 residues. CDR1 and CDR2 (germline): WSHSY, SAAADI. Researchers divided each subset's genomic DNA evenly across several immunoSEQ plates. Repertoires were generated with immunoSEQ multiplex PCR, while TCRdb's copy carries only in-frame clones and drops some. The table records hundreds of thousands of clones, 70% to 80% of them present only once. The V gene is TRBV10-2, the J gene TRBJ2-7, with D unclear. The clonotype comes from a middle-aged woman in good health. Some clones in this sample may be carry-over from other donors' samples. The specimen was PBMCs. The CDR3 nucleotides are TGCGCCAGCAGTTCAGAAGCCTACGAGCAGTACTTC. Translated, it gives CASSSEAYEQYF.